The next 27 T cell receptor beta chains were all read from a single sample in a study of shared clonotypes between healthy human individuals (dated by TCRdb to 2019 to 2021). The method behind the library was the immunoSEQ multiplex PCR assay. TCRdb provides this immuneACCESS table in a form limited to in-frame rearrangements. Some clones are lacking; in checked studies, under half of them reflect an unresolved V gene, and why the rest are absent is not known. The sample table holds a few million clones, of which roughly 93% were seen once. The ten largest clones capture 0.39% of the sample. The sample consisted of naive CD4+ T cells from PBMCs. The sample's cell subset or site label, in plain terms: CD45RA+ positively selected. The receptor set was obtained from a man between 18 and 35 years old in good health. Some clones in this sample may be carry-over from other donors' samples.

The chain recombines TRBV20-1 with TRBJ2-1; D is unclear. The CDR3 runs to 11 residues. Between the trimmed V and J ends, which lost 7 bases and 4 bases, there was a span of 8 bases. Germline V CDR1 and CDR2: DFQATT, SNEGSKA (reference sequence). The CDR3 protein is CSVSRYNEQFF. CDR3 nucleotides: TGCAGTGTATCGAGGTACAATGAGCAGTTCTTC.

Concerning this clone: Other DNA sequences in this specimen translate into the identical CDR3. The chain carries TRBV5-1 and TRBJ2-3; the D is unclear. The CDR3 runs 14 residues. Trimming shortened V by 4 bases and J by 2 bases, and 11 bases separated the two germline ends. Germline lookup yields CDR1 SGHRS and CDR2 YFSETQ. The CDR3 DNA reads TGCGCCAGCAGCCTACCTTCCTCCACAGATACGCAGTATTTT. Encoded protein: CASSLPSSTDTQYF.

This clone was recorded only once. Other DNA sequences in the sample encode the same CDR3. This chain uses TRBV5-6 with TRBJ2-2, with a weak D call TRBD1 (5 bases). CDR3 length: 13 amino acids. Germline V lookup: CDR1 SGHDT, CDR2 YYEEEE. V was cut by 4 bases and J by 6 bases, with 10 bases left in between. The CDR3 region is CASSPQGPGELFF. The CDR3 DNA reads as TGTGCCAGCAGCCCGCAGGGCCCCGGGGAGCTGTTTTTT.

The chain joins TRBV9 to TRBJ2-3; no clear D gene. V was cut by 5 bases and J by 4 bases, with 8 bases left in between. CDR3 length equals 12 residues. CDR1 SGDLS and CDR2 YYNGEE come from the germline V gene. CDR3 in amino acids: CASRPPSDTQYF. The CDR3 DNA sequence: TGTGCCAGCAGGCCCCCGTCAGATACGCAGTATTTT.

This sequence joins TRBV7-9 and TRBJ2-2; 7 bases agree with TRBD1. Germline V gene lookup returns CDR1 SEHNR and CDR2 FQNEAQ (reference sequence). V lost 5 bases and J lost 5; bases outside the gene matches: 11. The CDR3 sequence is 16 residues long. Here the CDR3 reads CASSLRTGSATGELFF. CDR3 in DNA: TGTGCCAGCAGCCTCAGGACAGGCTCGGCGACCGGGGAGCTGTTTTTT.

This clone was seen once. The gene calls are TRBV7-6 and TRBJ2-7, with TRBD2 matching over 7 bases. The CDR3 is 15 residues long. V lost 4 bases, J lost 2 bases, and 8 bases stayed unmatched. Per the germline V gene, CDR1 is SGHVS and CDR2 is FNYEAQ. The CDR3 coding sequence is TGTGCCAGCAGCTCCGAACTAGCGTTCGCCTACGAGCAGTACTTC. Amino acids: CASSSELAFAYEQYF.

In its sample, this clone was seen once. V is TRBV9 and J is TRBJ2-5; 12 bases are shared with TRBD2. Germline V gene sequence: CDR1 SGDLS, CDR2 YYNGEE. The CDR3 runs to 17 residues. J lost 2 bases, V lost 4 bases, and 9 bases had no gene match. The CDR3 loop reads CASSTSPLAGGQETQYF. The CDR3 nucleotides are TGTGCCAGCAGCACATCCCCCCTAGCGGGAGGGCAAGAGACCCAGTACTTC.

This chain joins TRBV4-3 and TRBJ2-2; D might be TRBD2 (5 bases). Trimming left V 0 bases short and J 0 bases short, with 11 bases between. This CDR3 is 17 amino acids long. Germline V lookup: CDR1 LGHNA, CDR2 YSLEER. The CDR3 sequence: CASSQEKEASNTGELFF. The CDR3 DNA is TGCGCCAGCAGCCAAGAAAAGGAGGCCTCGAACACCGGGGAGCTGTTTTTT.

The chain uses TRBV7-6 and TRBJ2-3, with D unresolved. V lost 5 bases and J lost 2, with 20 bases in between. Germline V gene sequence: CDR1 SGHVS, CDR2 FNYEAQ. The CDR3 runs to 17 residues. This CDR3 is CASSPSLRARNTDTQYF. As DNA, the CDR3 is TGTGCCAGCAGCCCCAGCCTAAGGGCCCGAAACACAGATACGCAGTATTTT. Full variable domain (missing parts from reference TRBV7-6 and TRBJ2-3): GAGVSQSPRYKVTKRGQDVALRCDPISGHVSLYWYRQALGQGPEFLTYFNYEAQQDKSGLPNDRFSAERPEGSISTLTIQRTEQRDSAMYRCASSPSLRARNTDTQYFGPGTRLTVL.

The gene calls are TRBV29-1 and TRBJ2-1; maybe TRBD1 (6 bases). V shed 6 bases and J shed 4 bases, with 13 bases lying between them. The CDR3 consists of 13 residues. Germline-derived CDR1 and CDR2 are SQVTM and ANQGSEA. This CDR3 is CSVIQDRYNEQFF. For the CDR3, the DNA is TGCAGCGTCATACAGGACAGATACAATGAGCAGTTCTTC.

The chain recombines TRBV5-1 with TRBJ1-4; D not resolved. V was trimmed by 0 bases and J by 0 bases, leaving 6 bases between them. Germline CDR1 reads SGHRS; CDR2 reads YFSETQ. The CDR3 extends over 15 amino acids. The CDR3 coding sequence is TGCGCCAGCAGCTTGGGTGATGCAACTAATGAAAAACTGTTTTTT. Protein product: CASSLGDATNEKLFF.

The chain couples TRBV30 to TRBJ1-6; D perhaps matches TRBD1 (5 bases). Germline values: CDR1 GTSNPN, CDR2 SVGIG (reference sequence). The ends were cut back, 4 bases at V and 6 bases at J, with 10 bases in the middle. The CDR3 has 13 amino acids. CDR3 nucleotides: TGTGCCTGGAATCGGGGGAGTAATTCACCCCTCCACTTT. Protein sequence: CAWNRGSNSPLHF.

V usage is TRBV5-8 and J usage is TRBJ2-1; TRBD2 is a possible D gene (6 bases). CDR3 size: 17 residues. V shed 1 base and J shed 6 bases, with 20 bases lying between them. Germline loops: CDR1 SGHTS, CDR2 YDEGEE. CDR3 residues: CASSLRPSSAGSNEQFF. The CDR3 bases are TGTGCCAGCAGCTTGCGCCCATCTAGCGCCGGATCCAATGAGCAGTTCTTC.

V gene TRBV10-3 combines with J gene TRBJ2-3; TRBD2 matches at 8 bases. The V and J ends lost 10 bases and 4 bases, in that order; junction bases with no gene match: 10. The CDR3 consists of 14 residues. Germline values: CDR1 ENHRY, CDR2 SYGVKD. The CDR3 spells CATTGTRAADTQYF. The CDR3 DNA sequence: TGTGCCACTACAGGGACTAGGGCAGCAGATACGCAGTATTTT.

The J gene is TRBJ2-7, the V gene TRBV7-2; D uncertain. The CDR3 runs to 14 residues. V lost 3 bases to trimming and J lost 0 bases, with 9 bases between them. CDR1 is SGHTA and CDR2 is FQGNSA in the germline V gene. In nucleotides, the CDR3 is TGTGCCAGCAGCTTCACAGTGCCCTCCTACGAGCAGTACTTC. Residues: CASSFTVPSYEQYF.

This sequence joins TRBV5-5 and TRBJ1-4; 7 bases map to TRBD1. Germline V gives CDR1 SGHKS, CDR2 YYEKEE (reference sequence). Trimming cost V 7 bases and J 4 bases; bases outside gene matches: 10. CDR3 length equals 15 residues. The CDR3, as DNA: TGTGCCAGCCAAATTACCGGGACAGATAATGAAAAACTGTTTTTT. Translating gives CASQITGTDNEKLFF.

The chain recombines TRBV5-1 with TRBJ2-3, with a possible D match to TRBD1 (5 bases). This CDR3 is 17 amino acids long. CDR1 and CDR2 from the germline V gene are SGHRS and YFSETQ. V lost 0 bases and J 1 base, leaving 15 bases between the germline ends. The CDR3 reads CASSLGYVRAGTDTQYF. In nucleotides, the CDR3 is TGCGCCAGCAGCTTGGGTTACGTCAGGGCGGGCACAGATACGCAGTATTTT.

The chain combines TRBV14 with TRBJ2-7; no definite D call. CDR1 is SGHDN and CDR2 is FVKESK in the germline V gene. The CDR3 length is 16 residues. V dropped 0 bases and J dropped 1 base, with 13 bases sitting between them. CDR3 amino acids: CASSQDLGLVSYEQYF. CDR3 DNA: TGTGCCAGCAGCCAAGATCTGGGATTGGTGTCCTACGAGCAGTACTTC.

As concerns this clone: Other DNA sequences in the sample encode the same CDR3. The V gene is TRBV7-2, the J gene TRBJ2-1; TRBD2 matches 7 bases. CDR3 size: 14 residues. V shed 3 bases and J 7 bases; nucleotides not matched to a gene: 6. Looked up from germline, CDR1 is SGHTA and CDR2 is FQGNSA. CDR3 coding DNA: TGTGCCAGCAGCTTTGGCGGGAGTAGGAATGAGCAGTTCTTC. This encodes CASSFGGSRNEQFF. The full variable domain, its missing parts supplied by reference TRBV7-2 and TRBJ2-1, is GAGVSQSPSNKVTEKGKDVELRCDPISGHTALYWYRQSLGQGLEFLIYFQGNSAPDKSGLPSDRFSAERTGGSVSTLTIQRTQQEDSAVYLCASSFGGSRNEQFFGPGTRLTVL.

The J gene is TRBJ2-5, the V gene TRBV29-1; D perhaps matches TRBD1 (6 bases). Germline CDR1 is SQVTM and CDR2 is ANQGSEA. V lost 0 bases and J lost 4, with 9 bases in between. The CDR3 is made up of 13 amino acids. CDR3 nucleotide sequence: TGCAGCGTTGAAGACAGGGGCCGAGAGACCCAGTACTTC. The encoded protein is CSVEDRGRETQYF. Together with reference TRBV29-1 and TRBJ2-5, the CDR3 gives the full variable domain: SAVISQKPSRDICQRGTSLTIQCQVDSQVTMMFWYRQQPGQSLTLIATANQGSEATYESGFVIDKFPISRPNLTFSTLTVSNMSPEDSSIYLCSVEDRGRETQYFGPGTRLLVL.

The chain carries TRBV2 and TRBJ2-1; TRBD1 agrees at 11 bases. This CDR3 has 15 residues. Germline CDR1 reads SNHLY; CDR2 reads FYNNEI. Germline trimming cut 6 bases from V and 4 bases from J; bases unmatched to any gene: 5. CDR3 protein: CASSGQGAGYNEQFF. CDR3 bases: TGTGCCAGCAGCGGACAGGGGGCCGGTTACAATGAGCAGTTCTTC.

In its sample, this clone was seen a few times. The rearrangement joins TRBV19 to TRBJ1-5; no reliable D call. The V gene's germline CDR1 is LNHDA and CDR2 SQIVND (reference sequence). The V end was cut by 7 bases, the J end by 6 bases, with 16 bases between. The CDR3 is 14 residues long. The CDR3 here is CASMLRVGPQPQHF. In DNA form, the CDR3 reads TGTGCCAGTATGCTCCGGGTGGGCCCTCAGCCCCAGCATTTT.

V usage is TRBV5-1 and J usage is TRBJ2-1, with a tentative D call TRBD2 (6 bases). Germline V gene lookup returns CDR1 SGHRS and CDR2 YFSETQ. The CDR3 is 17 amino acids. The V gene lost 4 bases and the J gene lost 2 bases, with 19 bases spanning the gap. CDR3: CASSATPGGNAYNEQFF. In DNA form, the CDR3 reads TGCGCCAGCAGCGCCACCCCTGGCGGGAACGCCTACAATGAGCAGTTCTTC. Full variable domain (remainder filled in from reference TRBV5-1 and TRBJ2-1): KAGVTQTPRYLIKTRGQQVTLSCSPISGHRSVSWYQQTPGQGLQFLFEYFSETQRNKGNFPGRFSGRQFSNSRSEMNVSTLELGDSALYLCASSATPGGNAYNEQFFGPGTRLTVL.

Turning to this clone: At one boundary the junction diverges from the germline segment, which might be a read error. The chain recombines TRBV9 with TRBJ1-3; the D gene is possibly TRBD1 (6 bases). Germline V CDR1 and CDR2: SGDLS, YYNGEE. CDR3 length: 17 residues. CDR3 DNA sequence: TGTGCCAGCAGCCCCGGACCCACAGGGAGTGTTGGAGACACCATATATTTT. It specifies CASSPGPTGSVGDTIYF.

This clone has a single count. The chain employs TRBV2 and TRBJ2-3; D gene uncertain. V gave up 3 bases and J gave up 3 bases, with 10 bases separating them. The length of the CDR3 is 14 residues. Per the germline V gene, CDR1 is SNHLY and CDR2 is FYNNEI. CDR3 in DNA: TGTGCCAGCAGTGATTCCAGCCCTACAGATACGCAGTATTTT. This encodes CASSDSSPTDTQYF.

V and J are TRBV18 and TRBJ2-7, with 7 bases fitting TRBD1. Trimming at V came to 4 bases and at J to 0 bases, leaving 3 bases not matched to a gene. Germline loops: CDR1 KGHSH, CDR2 LQKENI. This CDR3 comprises 14 residues. CDR3 sequence: CASSQGQSSYEQYF. DNA of the CDR3: TGTGCCAGCTCACAGGGACAGTCCTCCTACGAGCAGTACTTC.

The count of this clone is one. This rearrangement joins TRBV19 to TRBJ2-5; TRBD2 agrees at 7 bases. The V and J ends lost 4 bases and 3 bases, in that order; junction bases with no gene match: 11. The CDR3 extends over 16 amino acids. Germline CDR1 reads LNHDA; CDR2 reads SQIVND (reference sequence). The CDR3 sequence is CASSTPGGSIKETQYF. CDR3 nucleotides: TGTGCCAGTAGTACCCCGGGGGGTAGCATCAAAGAGACCCAGTACTTC.